This TCR beta chain comes out of a study of PD-1 blockade in classical Hodgkin lymphoma. Study outcomes and limitations: Newly diagnosed patients reportedly had lower baseline TCR diversity than healthy donors. For complete responders, baseline diversity was comparable to that of newly diagnosed patients. Any patient who commenced nivolumab under 1 year after ASCT was excluded.

As concerns this clone: Its cognate antigen is unknown.

Trimming shortened V by 1 base and J by 2 bases, and 13 bases separated the two germline ends. The CDR3 has 16 amino acids. The germline V gene encodes CDR1 SNHLY and CDR2 FYNNEI. Generated by immunoSEQ multiplex PCR, the TCRdb table keeps only in-frame clones and is missing some. The table shows roughly 50,000 clones, with 90% occurring only once. Time point noted: cycle 4 day 1 (C4D1), after 6 weeks of nivolumab. After autologous stem cell transplantation all patients relapsed, and prior brentuximab vedotin exposure differed between cohorts. This sample comprised peripheral blood mononuclear cells (PBMCs), obtained before the fourth cycle of nivolumab. The sequence came from a human donor with classical Hodgkin lymphoma. The J gene is TRBJ2-3, the V gene TRBV2; D is undetermined. Here the CDR3 reads CASSEGPVRNTDTQYF. The CDR3 DNA reads TGTGCCAGCAGTGAAGGACCCGTCCGCAACACAGATACGCAGTATTTT.